This entry lists 19 T cell receptor beta chains sequenced from one sample in a study of vaccination and CD4 T cells after COVID-19. The Oncomine TCR Beta short-read assay was applied to DNA of cultured CD4+ T cells. TCRdb re-derived calls from the PCR reads in MiXCR, one entry per CDR3 protein. The sample contains 20,000 or so distinct CDR3 sequences, 40% to 60% of which appear only once. These receptors lack a known antigen. This sample's treatment: approximately 9-day PBMC culture with coronavirus spike peptide pools or control peptides (ViraFEST assay). The input for sequencing was CD4+ T cells from blood, cultured in vitro, taken before SARS-CoV-2 vaccination. Receptors were obtained from a human donor who had recovered from COVID-19.

The rearrangement links TRBV12-3 or TRBV12-4 to TRBJ1-2; 8 positions match TRBD1. V dropped 4 bases and J dropped 4; count of bases not matched to a gene: 5. CDR3 size: 14 residues. The CDR3 is CASSSTGGGYGYTF. In DNA form, the CDR3 reads TGTGCCAGCAGTTCCACAGGGGGGGGCTATGGCTACACCTTC.

This clonotype was observed once. The chain's CDR3 is CASSPGLNTEAFF. The DNA of the CDR3 is TGTGCCAGCTCACCAGGCCTGAACACTGAAGCTTTCTTT. J is TRBJ1-1 and V is TRBV18; D unresolved. This CDR3 has 13 residues. The V end lost 2 bases, the J end lost 0 bases, and 4 bases lay between the germline ends. Germline V gives CDR1 KGHSH, CDR2 LQKENI.

This clonotype has just a few counts. The chain links TRBV20-1 to TRBJ1-2, with D possibly matching TRBD1 (5 bases). Germline CDR1 reads DFQATT; CDR2 reads SNEGSKA (reference sequence). This CDR3 is 13 amino acids long. Trimming removed 6 bases at V and 2 bases at J, with 13 bases between. CDR3 DNA sequence: TGCAGTGCACGGGACGGAATCAACTATGGCTACACCTTC. This sequence encodes CSARDGINYGYTF.

This clonotype was counted only a few times. The chain uses TRBV27 and TRBJ2-7; D may correspond to TRBD1 or TRBD2 (5 bases each). V gave up 2 bases and J gave up 3 bases, with 11 bases separating them. The CDR3 has 14 amino acids. Germline V lookup: CDR1 MNHEY, CDR2 SMNVEV (reference sequence). The CDR3 is CASSLVGTNYEQYF. The CDR3 nucleotides read TGTGCCAGCAGTTTAGTCGGGACCAACTACGAGCAGTACTTC.

The J gene is TRBJ2-2, the V gene TRBV6-1; the D is unclear. The ends were cut back, 6 bases at V and 0 bases at J, with 11 bases in the middle. This CDR3 is 15 amino acids long. The germline gives CDR1 MNHNS, CDR2 SASEGT. The CDR3 loop is CASSGDNANTGELFF. CDR3 DNA sequence: TGTGCCAGCAGCGGCGACAACGCGAACACCGGGGAGCTGTTTTTT.

The chain combines TRBV27 with TRBJ2-2; D perhaps matches TRBD2 (5 bases). The CDR3 loop spans 12 amino acids. Germline CDR1 MNHEY, CDR2 SMNVEV (reference sequence). V was clipped by 5 bases and J by 8 bases, with 9 bases between them. The CDR3 nucleotides are TGTGCCAGCAGTCGGTCGGGAGGGGAGCTGTTTTTT. Translating it yields CASSRSGGELFF.

The rearrangement links TRBV5-4 to TRBJ2-2; a possible D gene is TRBD2 (6 bases). Germline V gene sequence: CDR1 SGHNT, CDR2 YYREEE (reference sequence). V gave up 5 bases and J gave up 1 base, with 24 bases separating them. The CDR3 runs to 19 residues. The CDR3 spells CASRQAGTGRLMNTGELFF. The CDR3 nucleotides read TGTGCCAGCAGACAGGCCGGGACTGGACGACTTATGAACACCGGGGAGCTGTTTTTT.

The chain is built from TRBV6-5 and TRBJ1-2; TRBD1 is a possible D gene (5 bases). V was shortened by 0 bases and J by 2 bases, with 10 bases between the two germline ends. This CDR3 spans 15 amino acids. Germline values: CDR1 MNHEY, CDR2 SVGAGI. DNA for the CDR3: TGTGCCAGCAGTTACTCAGACAGAACCAACTATGGCTACACCTTC. As protein: CASSYSDRTNYGYTF.

This chain joins TRBV29-1 and TRBJ2-5; no definite D call. This CDR3 has 15 amino acids. CDR1 SQVTM and CDR2 ANQGSEA come from the germline V gene. The V end was cut by 7 bases, the J end by 1 base, with 19 bases between. CDR3 DNA: TGCAGCGCCACGGAGTCGGCCAGGCGCCAAGAGACCCAGTACTTC. Translated, it gives CSATESARRQETQYF.

Of note for this clonotype: One end of the junction varies from germline; a read error may be responsible. The chain links TRBV6-5 to TRBJ1-6, with no clear D. The CDR3 is 14 residues long. Germline V gives CDR1 MNHEY, CDR2 SVGAGI. The CDR3, as DNA: TGTGTCAGCAGTTACTCTGGGGATGGGGCACCCCTCCACTTT. This translates into CVSSYSGDGAPLHF.

This rearrangement joins TRBV7-9 to TRBJ1-5, with 7 bases lining up with TRBD1. V lost 1 base to trimming and J lost 4 bases; unmatched junction nucleotides: 10. Looked up from germline, CDR1 is SEHNR and CDR2 is FQNEAQ (reference sequence). The CDR3 runs 17 residues. The CDR3 coding sequence is TGTGCCAGCAGCTTAGAGAGTGGTGCAGGGGGGAATCAGCCCCAGCATTTT. Protein product: CASSLESGAGGNQPQHF.

The rearrangement joins TRBV11-2 to TRBJ2-6; 7 bases match TRBD1. CDR3 length equals 19 residues. The V and J ends lost 5 bases and 0 bases, in that order; junction bases with no gene match: 13. Germline V lookup: CDR1 SGHAT, CDR2 FQNNGV. CDR3 protein: CASSAIRDSGFSGANVLTF. DNA of the CDR3: TGTGCCAGCAGCGCCATCCGGGACAGCGGATTCTCTGGGGCCAACGTCCTGACTTTC.

This clonotype was detected a few times. The CDR3: CASSLKRETQYF. The DNA for the CDR3 is TGTGCCAGCAGTTTAAAGAGGGAGACCCAGTACTTC. The chain recombines TRBV12-3 or TRBV12-4 with TRBJ2-5; D call uncertain. CDR3 size: 12 residues. Trimming shortened V by 2 bases and J by 5 bases, and 6 bases separated the two germline ends.

J is TRBJ2-1 and V is TRBV28, with TRBD2 matching over 11 bases. The junction had 8 bases not matched to a gene; V was cut back by 2 bases and J by 8 bases. CDR3 size: 16 residues. Germline assignment: CDR1 MDHEN and CDR2 SYDVKM. CDR3 DNA: TGTGCCAGCAGTTTAGAGTTAGCGGGAGGGAGCTATGAGCAGTTCTTC. Protein product: CASSLELAGGSYEQFF.

The rearrangement joins TRBV28 to TRBJ2-7, with TRBD2 matching 7 bases. Unmatched junction bases numbered 15, after V lost 8 bases and J lost 5 bases. CDR3 length: 15 residues. Germline V lookup: CDR1 MDHEN, CDR2 SYDVKM. In DNA form, the CDR3 reads TGTGCCAGCCGCCTGGGGGGAGGGCCTATCAACGAGCAGTACTTC. Translated: CASRLGGGPINEQYF.

The chain carries TRBV15 and TRBJ2-2, with D perhaps matching TRBD1 or TRBD2 (6 bases each). This CDR3 region has 10 residues. CDR1 is LNHNV, CDR2 YYDKDF, per germline (reference sequence). The DNA for the CDR3 is TGTCGGGGGCAGGGCGGGGAGCTGTTTTTT. Protein sequence: CRGQGGELFF.

This clonotype was seen only a few times. This sequence joins TRBV25-1 and TRBJ2-3, with D tentatively TRBD1 (5 bases). The CDR3 sequence is 13 residues long. Germline V CDR1 and CDR2: MGHDK, SYGVNS. Between the trimmed V and J ends, which lost 7 bases and 4 bases, there was a span of 12 bases. The CDR3 sequence is CASMTEFSDTQYF. In nucleotides, the CDR3 is TGTGCCAGCATGACAGAGTTCTCAGATACGCAGTATTTT.

This chain links TRBV7-8 with TRBJ1-5; D is undetermined. The CDR3 covers 13 residues. The ends were cut back, 5 bases at V and 5 bases at J, with 10 bases in the middle. Germline CDR1 reads SGHVS; CDR2 reads FQNEAQ. The CDR3 here is CASSPGGDQPQHF. CDR3 DNA: TGTGCCAGCAGCCCAGGTGGGGATCAGCCCCAGCATTTT.

The chain links TRBV10-3 to TRBJ1-1, with D possibly matching TRBD1 (6 bases). Deletions cut 4 bases from V and 3 bases from J, with 12 bases between. This CDR3 spans 14 amino acids. Germline V gene lookup returns CDR1 ENHRY and CDR2 SYGVKD. The chain's CDR3 is CAISVRGRDTEAFF. Written as DNA, the CDR3 is TGTGCCATCAGTGTCAGGGGTCGGGACACTGAAGCTTTCTTT.